One and the same sample provided the 10 T cell receptor beta chains below, sequenced in a study of T cell clones after liver transplantation. The repertoire was sequenced with immunoSEQ multiplex PCR; TCRdb's copy has only in-frame clones and lacks some. The data contain roughly 100,000 clones, roughly four fifths of them seen just once; the ten biggest clones take up 0.8% to 1%. Specimen: CD4+ T cells from blood, collected before liver transplant. All receptors derive from a human donor who received a liver transplant.

The chain is built from TRBV18 and TRBJ2-2, with TRBD1 matching over 7 bases. The germline V gene encodes CDR1 KGHSH and CDR2 LQKENI. The CDR3 spans 15 residues. V was clipped by 6 bases and J by 0 bases; unmatched bases: 4. The CDR3 loop reads CASSQGQANTGELFF. The DNA for the CDR3 is TGTGCCAGCTCCCAAGGACAGGCGAACACCGGGGAGCTGTTTTTT. The complete variable domain, with remaining parts taken from reference TRBV18 and TRBJ2-2, reads NAGVMQNPRHLVRRRGQEARLRCSPMKGHSHVYWYRQLPEEGLKFMVYLQKENIIDESGMPKERFSAEFPKEGPSILRIQQVVRGDSAAYFCASSQGQANTGELFFGEGSRLTVL.

The sample holds one count of this clone. The chain joins TRBV7-9 to TRBJ1-4; D is ambiguous. Trimming pared 6 bases from V and 4 bases from J, leaving 12 bases between. Germline loops: CDR1 SEHNR, CDR2 FQNEAQ (reference sequence). This CDR3 has 14 amino acids. In nucleotides, the CDR3 is TGTGCCAGCAGTCCGAGGAGTCTTAATGAAAAACTGTTTTTT. Translation: CASSPRSLNEKLFF.

This clone was seen more than once but under ten times. The genes are TRBV2 and TRBJ2-6; D remains ambiguous. The CDR3 is 15 amino acids. Trimming shortened V by 4 bases and J by 1 base, and 8 bases separated the two germline ends. Germline V gene data show CDR1 as SNHLY and CDR2 as FYNNEI. DNA for the CDR3: TGTGCCAGCAGTGGCGGTATATCTGGGGCCAACGTCCTGACTTTC. It translates to CASSGGISGANVLTF.

This clone was counted once. The rearrangement links TRBV7-9 to TRBJ2-5; weak D call: TRBD1 (6 bases). V was clipped by 3 bases and J by 3 bases, with 17 bases between them. The length of the CDR3 is 16 residues. Germline V CDR1 and CDR2: SEHNR, FQNEAQ (reference sequence). CDR3 region: CASSLRTGTNEETQYF. In DNA form, the CDR3 reads TGTGCCAGCAGCTTGAGAACCGGGACAAACGAAGAGACCCAGTACTTC.

V and J are TRBV11-2 and TRBJ1-1; D gene ambiguous. In germline, CDR1 is SGHAT, CDR2 FQNNGV. The length of the CDR3 is 14 residues. V lost 5 bases, J lost 0 bases, and 10 bases lay in between. CDR3 region: CASSLPTLNTEAFF. The CDR3 DNA sequence: TGTGCCAGCAGCCTTCCAACATTGAACACTGAAGCTTTCTTT.

The chain uses TRBV30 and TRBJ2-7; D uncertain. The germline V and J ends were trimmed by 2 bases and 0 bases, with 5 bases remaining between them. CDR3 length: 12 residues. CDR1 and CDR2 (germline): GTSNPN, SVGIG (reference sequence). In nucleotides, the CDR3 is TGTGCCTGGAGTCCGCCCTCCTACGAGCAGTACTTC. Residues: CAWSPPSYEQYF.

The sample holds a few counts of this clone. The chain carries TRBV7-8 and TRBJ2-3, with 7 nucleotides matching TRBD2. The CDR3 extends over 15 amino acids. Germline-derived CDR1 and CDR2 are SGHVS and FQNEAQ. The junction had 9 bases not matched to a gene; V was cut back by 7 bases and J by 2 bases. CDR3 protein: CASTTIGGITDTQYF. The CDR3 DNA follows: TGTGCCAGCACCACGATCGGGGGGATCACAGATACGCAGTATTTT.

In its sample, this clone was seen once. The rearrangement joins TRBV7-2 to TRBJ2-3; D ambiguous. The CDR3 has 14 amino acids. Trimming left V 1 base short and J 3 bases short, with 8 bases between. In germline, CDR1 is SGHTA, CDR2 FQGNSA. CDR3 in DNA: TGTGCCAGCAGCTTAGGCAACCCTACAGATACGCAGTATTTT. Its translation: CASSLGNPTDTQYF.

The V and J genes are TRBV19 and TRBJ1-5; TRBD1 aligns across 11 bases. The V gene end was trimmed by 8 bases and the J gene end by 4 bases; junction bases not matched to a gene: 4. The CDR3 is made up of 14 amino acids. The V gene's germline CDR1 is LNHDA and CDR2 SQIVND (reference sequence). Written as DNA, the CDR3 is TGTGCCAGTCGAGGGACAGGGGGTAATCAGCCCCAGCATTTT. It encodes CASRGTGGNQPQHF.

V usage is TRBV5-1 and J usage is TRBJ2-1; the D gene is possibly TRBD2 (6 bases). Per germline, CDR1 SGHRS and CDR2 YFSETQ. CDR3 size: 15 residues. Trimming took 0 bases from V and 10 from J, leaving 17 bases between them. CDR3 DNA sequence: TGCGCCAGCAGCTTGGAGTCTAGCGCTCGGGGGGAGCAGTTCTTC. It translates to CASSLESSARGEQFF. Combining the CDR3 with reference TRBV5-1 and TRBJ2-1 gives the whole variable domain KAGVTQTPRYLIKTRGQQVTLSCSPISGHRSVSWYQQTPGQGLQFLFEYFSETQRNKGNFPGRFSGRQFSNSRSEMNVSTLELGDSALYLCASSLESSARGEQFFGPGTRLTVL.